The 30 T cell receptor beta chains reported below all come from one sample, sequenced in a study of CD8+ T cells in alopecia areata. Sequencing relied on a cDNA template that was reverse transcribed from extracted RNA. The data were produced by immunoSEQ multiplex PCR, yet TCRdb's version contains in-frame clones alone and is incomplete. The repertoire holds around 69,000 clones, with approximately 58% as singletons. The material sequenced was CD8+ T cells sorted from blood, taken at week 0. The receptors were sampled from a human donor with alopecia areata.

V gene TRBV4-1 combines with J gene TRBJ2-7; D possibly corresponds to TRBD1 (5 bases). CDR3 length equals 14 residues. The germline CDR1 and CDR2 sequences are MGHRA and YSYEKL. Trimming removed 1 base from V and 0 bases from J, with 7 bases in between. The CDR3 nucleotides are TGCGCCAGCAGCCAAGGACAGCGCTCCTACGAGCAGTACTTC. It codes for CASSQGQRSYEQYF.

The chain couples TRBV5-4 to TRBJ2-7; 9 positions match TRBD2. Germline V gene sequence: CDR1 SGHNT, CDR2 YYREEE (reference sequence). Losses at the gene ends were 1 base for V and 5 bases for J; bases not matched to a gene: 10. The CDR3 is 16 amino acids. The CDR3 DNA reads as TGTGCCAGCAGCTTGAGGCTAGCGGGAAAATTCCACGAGCAGTACTTC. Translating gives CASSLRLAGKFHEQYF.

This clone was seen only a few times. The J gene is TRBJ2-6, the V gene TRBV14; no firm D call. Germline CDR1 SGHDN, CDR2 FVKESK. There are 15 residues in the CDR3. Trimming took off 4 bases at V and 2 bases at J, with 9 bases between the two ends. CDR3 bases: TGTGCCAGCAGCCCAGAACCGACTGGGGCCAACGTCCTGACTTTC. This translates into CASSPEPTGANVLTF.

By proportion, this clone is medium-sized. The CDR3 reads CASSSPGYEQYF. DNA for the CDR3: TGTGCCAGCAGCTCCCCGGGGTACGAGCAGTACTTC. J is TRBJ2-7 and V is TRBV7-9; the D gene is possibly TRBD2 (5 bases). Trimming took off 4 bases at V and 4 bases at J, with 8 bases between the two ends. CDR3 size: 12 residues. Germline V gene sequence: CDR1 SEHNR, CDR2 FQNEAQ (reference sequence).

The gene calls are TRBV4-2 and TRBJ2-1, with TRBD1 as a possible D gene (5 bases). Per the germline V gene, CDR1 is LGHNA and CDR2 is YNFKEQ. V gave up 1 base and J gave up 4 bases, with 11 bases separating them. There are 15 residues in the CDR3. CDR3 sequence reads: CASSQVQGVYNEQFF. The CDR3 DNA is TGTGCCAGCAGCCAAGTCCAGGGCGTTTACAATGAGCAGTTCTTC.

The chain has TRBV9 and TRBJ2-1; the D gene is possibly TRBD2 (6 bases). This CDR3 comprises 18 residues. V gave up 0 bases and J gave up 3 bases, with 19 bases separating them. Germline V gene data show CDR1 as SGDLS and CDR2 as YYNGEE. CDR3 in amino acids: CASSVGPLYSGHYNEQFF. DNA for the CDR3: TGTGCCAGCAGCGTAGGACCTCTTTACAGCGGGCACTACAATGAGCAGTTCTTC.

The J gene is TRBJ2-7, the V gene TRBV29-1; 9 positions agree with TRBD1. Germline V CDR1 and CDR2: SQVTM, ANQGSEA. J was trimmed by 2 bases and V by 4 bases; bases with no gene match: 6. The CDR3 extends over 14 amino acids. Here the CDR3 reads CSVVLTGGTYEQYF. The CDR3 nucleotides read TGCAGCGTTGTCCTGACAGGGGGAACCTACGAGCAGTACTTC.

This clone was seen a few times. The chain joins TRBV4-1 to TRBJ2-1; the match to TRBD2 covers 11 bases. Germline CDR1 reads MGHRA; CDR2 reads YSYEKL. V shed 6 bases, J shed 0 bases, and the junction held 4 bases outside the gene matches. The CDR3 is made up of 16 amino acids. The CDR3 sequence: CASSLTSGSSYNEQFF. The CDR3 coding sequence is TGCGCCAGCAGTCTAACTAGCGGGAGCTCCTACAATGAGCAGTTCTTC.

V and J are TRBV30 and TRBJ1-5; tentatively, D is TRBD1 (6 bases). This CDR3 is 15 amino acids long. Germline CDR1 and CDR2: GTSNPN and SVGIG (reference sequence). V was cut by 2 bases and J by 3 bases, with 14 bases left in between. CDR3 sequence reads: CAWSTRTASNQPQHF. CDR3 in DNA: TGTGCCTGGAGTACCAGGACAGCTTCCAATCAGCCCCAGCATTTT.

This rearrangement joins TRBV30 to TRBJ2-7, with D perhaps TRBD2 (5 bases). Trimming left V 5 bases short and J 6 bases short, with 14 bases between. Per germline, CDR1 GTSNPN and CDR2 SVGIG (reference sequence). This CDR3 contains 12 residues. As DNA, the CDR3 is TGTGCCTGGTCGGGGAGTTGGTCCGAGCAGTACTTC. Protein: CAWSGSWSEQYF.

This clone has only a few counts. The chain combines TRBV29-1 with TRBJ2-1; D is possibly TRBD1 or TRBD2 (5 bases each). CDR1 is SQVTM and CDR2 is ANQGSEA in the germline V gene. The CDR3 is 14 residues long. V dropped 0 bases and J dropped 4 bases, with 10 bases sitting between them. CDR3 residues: CSVEDLGVYNEQFF. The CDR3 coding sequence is TGCAGCGTTGAAGATCTGGGGGTGTACAATGAGCAGTTCTTC.

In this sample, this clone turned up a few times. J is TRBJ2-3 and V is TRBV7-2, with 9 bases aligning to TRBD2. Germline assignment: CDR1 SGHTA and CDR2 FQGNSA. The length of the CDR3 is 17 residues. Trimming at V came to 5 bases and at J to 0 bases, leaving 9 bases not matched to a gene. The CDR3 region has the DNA TGTGCCAGCAGCCTATCACTAGCGGGCCCAAGCACAGATACGCAGTATTTT. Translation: CASSLSLAGPSTDTQYF.

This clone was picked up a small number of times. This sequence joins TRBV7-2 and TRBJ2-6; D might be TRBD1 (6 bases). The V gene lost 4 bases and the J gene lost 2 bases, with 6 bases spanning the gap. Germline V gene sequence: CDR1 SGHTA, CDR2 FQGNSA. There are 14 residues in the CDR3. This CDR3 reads CASSWTAGANVLTF. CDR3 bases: TGTGCCAGCAGCTGGACAGCTGGGGCCAACGTCCTGACTTTC.

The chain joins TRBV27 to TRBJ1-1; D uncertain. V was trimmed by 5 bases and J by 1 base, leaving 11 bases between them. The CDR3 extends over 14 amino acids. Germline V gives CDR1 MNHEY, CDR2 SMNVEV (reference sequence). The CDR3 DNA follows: TGTGCCAGCAGTATAACCGGGAGGAACACTGAAGCTTTCTTT. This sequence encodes CASSITGRNTEAFF.

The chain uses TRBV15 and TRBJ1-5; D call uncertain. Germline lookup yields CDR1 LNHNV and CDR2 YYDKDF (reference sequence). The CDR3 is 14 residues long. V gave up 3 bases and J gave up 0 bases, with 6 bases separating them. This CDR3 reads CATSRDYSNQPQHF. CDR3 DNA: TGTGCCACCAGCAGGGATTATAGCAATCAGCCCCAGCATTTT.

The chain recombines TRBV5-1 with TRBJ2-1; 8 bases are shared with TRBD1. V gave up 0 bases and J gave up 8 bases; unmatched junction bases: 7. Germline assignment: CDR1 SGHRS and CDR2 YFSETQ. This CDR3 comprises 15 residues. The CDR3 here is CASSLAGQALDEQFF. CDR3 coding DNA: TGCGCCAGCAGCTTGGCGGGACAGGCCCTCGATGAGCAGTTCTTC.

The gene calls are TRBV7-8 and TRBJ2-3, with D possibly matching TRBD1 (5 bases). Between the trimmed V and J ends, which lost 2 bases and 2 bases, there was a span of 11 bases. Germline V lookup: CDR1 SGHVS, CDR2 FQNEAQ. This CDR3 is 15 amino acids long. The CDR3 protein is CASSLKGRVTDTQYF. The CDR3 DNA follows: TGTGCCAGCAGCTTAAAGGGGCGCGTCACAGATACGCAGTATTTT.

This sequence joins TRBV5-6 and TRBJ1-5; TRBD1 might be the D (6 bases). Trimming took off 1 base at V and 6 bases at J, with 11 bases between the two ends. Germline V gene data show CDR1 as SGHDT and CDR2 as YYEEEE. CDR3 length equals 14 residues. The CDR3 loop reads CASSLTQGTQPQHF. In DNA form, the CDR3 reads TGTGCCAGCAGCTTGACCCAGGGGACTCAGCCCCAGCATTTT. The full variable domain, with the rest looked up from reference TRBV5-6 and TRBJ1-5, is DAGVTQSPTHLIKTRGQQVTLRCSPKSGHDTVSWYQQALGQGPQFIFQYYEEEERQRGNFPDRFSGHQFPNYSSELNVNALLLGDSALYLCASSLTQGTQPQHFGDGTRLSIL.

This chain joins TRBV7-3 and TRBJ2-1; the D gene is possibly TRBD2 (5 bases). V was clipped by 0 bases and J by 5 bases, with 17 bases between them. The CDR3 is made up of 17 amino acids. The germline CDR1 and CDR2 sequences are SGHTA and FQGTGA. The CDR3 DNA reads TGTGCCAGCAGCTTAACGCTGGGCGCGGGTGTCCACAATGAGCAGTTCTTC. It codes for CASSLTLGAGVHNEQFF.

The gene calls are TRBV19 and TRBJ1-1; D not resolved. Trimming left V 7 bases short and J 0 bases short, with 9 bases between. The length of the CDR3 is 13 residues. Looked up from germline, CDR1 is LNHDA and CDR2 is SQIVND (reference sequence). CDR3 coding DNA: TGTGCCAGTACTTACGCCATGAACACTGAAGCTTTCTTT. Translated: CASTYAMNTEAFF.

The CDR3 sequence is CASSLVGTGNSPLHF. For the CDR3, the DNA is TGCGCCAGCAGCTTGGTCGGGACAGGGAATTCACCCCTCCACTTT. The chain is built from TRBV5-1 and TRBJ1-6; 9 positions match TRBD1. In germline, CDR1 is SGHRS, CDR2 YFSETQ. V gave up 0 bases and J gave up 7 bases; unmatched junction bases: 2. CDR3 length equals 15 residues.

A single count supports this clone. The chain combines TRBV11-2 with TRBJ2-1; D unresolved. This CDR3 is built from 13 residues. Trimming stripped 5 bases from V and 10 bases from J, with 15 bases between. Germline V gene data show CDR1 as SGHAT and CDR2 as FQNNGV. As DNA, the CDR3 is TGTGCCAGCAGCCCTGAAATGGCTGCCGAGCAGTTCTTC. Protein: CASSPEMAAEQFF.

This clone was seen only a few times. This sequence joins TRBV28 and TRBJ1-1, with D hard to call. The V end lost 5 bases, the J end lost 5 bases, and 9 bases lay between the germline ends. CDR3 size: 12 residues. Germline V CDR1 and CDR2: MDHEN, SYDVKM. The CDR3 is CASSPYWTEAFF. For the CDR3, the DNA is TGTGCCAGCAGTCCCTACTGGACTGAAGCTTTCTTT.

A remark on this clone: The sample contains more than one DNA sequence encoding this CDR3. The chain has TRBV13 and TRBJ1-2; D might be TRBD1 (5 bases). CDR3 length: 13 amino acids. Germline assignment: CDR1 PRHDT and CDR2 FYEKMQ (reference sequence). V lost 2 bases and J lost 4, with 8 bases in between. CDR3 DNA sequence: TGTGCCAGCAGCTTACAGGGAGGCTATGGCTACACCTTC. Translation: CASSLQGGYGYTF.

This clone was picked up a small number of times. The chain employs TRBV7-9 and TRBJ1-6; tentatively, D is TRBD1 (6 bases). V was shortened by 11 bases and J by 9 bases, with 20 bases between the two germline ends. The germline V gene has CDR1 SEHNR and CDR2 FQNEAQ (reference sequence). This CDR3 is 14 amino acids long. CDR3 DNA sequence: TGTGCCTCCTCCCAGGAGGGGGGGAGTTCACCCCTCCACTTT. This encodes CASSQEGGSSPLHF.

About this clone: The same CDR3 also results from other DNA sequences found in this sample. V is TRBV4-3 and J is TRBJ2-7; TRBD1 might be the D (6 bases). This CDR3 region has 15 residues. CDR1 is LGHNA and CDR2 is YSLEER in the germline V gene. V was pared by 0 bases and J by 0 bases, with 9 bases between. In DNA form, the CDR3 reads TGCGCCAGCAGCCAAGACAGGGGTTCCTCCTACGAGCAGTACTTC. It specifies CASSQDRGSSYEQYF.

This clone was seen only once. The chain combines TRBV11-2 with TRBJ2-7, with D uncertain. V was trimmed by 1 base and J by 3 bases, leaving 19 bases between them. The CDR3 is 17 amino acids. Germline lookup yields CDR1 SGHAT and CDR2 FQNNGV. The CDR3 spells CASSLVREVLNLYEQYF. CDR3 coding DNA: TGTGCCAGCAGCTTAGTCCGTGAGGTACTGAATCTCTACGAGCAGTACTTC. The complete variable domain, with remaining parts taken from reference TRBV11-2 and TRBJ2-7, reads EAGVAQSPRYKIIEKRQSVAFWCNPISGHATLYWYQQILGQGPKLLIQFQNNGVVDDSQLPKDRFSAERLKGVDSTLKIQPAKLEDSAVYLCASSLVREVLNLYEQYFGPGTRLTVT.

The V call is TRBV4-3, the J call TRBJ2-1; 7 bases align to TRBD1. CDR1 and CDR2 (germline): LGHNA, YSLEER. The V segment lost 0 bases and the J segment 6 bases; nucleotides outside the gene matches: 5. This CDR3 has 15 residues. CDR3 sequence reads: CASSQDRGTANEQFF. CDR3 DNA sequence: TGCGCCAGCAGCCAAGATCGAGGGACAGCCAATGAGCAGTTCTTC.

In DNA, the CDR3 is TGCGCCAGCAGCACCGGACAGGGGGCAGCTGAAGCTTTCTTT. It encodes CASSTGQGAAEAFF. The chain carries TRBV5-1 and TRBJ1-1, with 11 bases aligning to TRBD1. This CDR3 has 14 amino acids. The germline gives CDR1 SGHRS, CDR2 YFSETQ. With 4 bases clipped from V and 6 bases from J, the junction kept 5 bases outside the gene matches.

CDR3 nucleotides: TGCGCCAGCAGCCCTCGACAGGTTGTAACAGATACGCAGTATTTT. It is translated as CASSPRQVVTDTQYF. V is TRBV4-1 and J is TRBJ2-3; TRBD1 is a possible D gene (6 bases). Deletions cut 4 bases from V and 3 bases from J, with 14 bases between. The CDR3 consists of 15 residues. CDR1 and CDR2 (germline): MGHRA, YSYEKL.